The sequence of this T cell receptor (beta chain) was determined in a study of T-cell memory formation after mild COVID-19. Broader study findings: Pre-infection memory held some responding clones, suggesting pre-existing cross-reactive T cells responded.

Germline V gene sequence: CDR1 GTSNPN, CDR2 SVGIG (reference sequence). Between the trimmed V and J ends, which lost 1 base and 2 bases, there was a span of 9 bases. The CDR3 sequence is 14 residues long. In regard to this clonotype: Its antigen is unknown.

Using its own MiXCR run on the 5' RACE reads, TCRdb lists one record per CDR3 protein. The sample holds 400,000 to 500,000 distinct CDR3 sequences; 20% are singletons and the top ten take 7.5% to 10%. This receptor was taken from an adult woman who had mild COVID-19 (a few samples of this study predate the infection). Cell type and time point are not known. The chain employs TRBV30 and TRBJ1-5; tentatively, D is TRBD1 (6 bases). Sequenced material: PBMCs or a T cell subset sorted from them (not recorded which). Here the CDR3 reads CAWSGGQGNQPQHF. In DNA, the CDR3 is TGTGCCTGGAGTGGGGGGCAGGGCAATCAGCCCCAGCATTTT.